This T cell receptor (beta chain) was sequenced in a study of cytomegalovirus exposure and HLA in healthy donors. Whole-study findings and limits: Analyzed later, association rates of TCRs varied across HLA loci, with DRB1 most and HLA-C fewest.

PCR amplification relied on 60 Vbeta primers (plus 13 Jbeta primers). Clones were read by immunoSEQ multiplex PCR, and TCRdb kept only the in-frame ones, dropping some. This table holds some 150,000 clones, 72% found once. This clone was seen only once. Its antigen is unidentified. The germline V gene has CDR1 MGHDK and CDR2 SYGVNS. V lost 1 base to trimming and J lost 4 bases, with 10 bases between them. This CDR3 is 14 amino acids long. Sequencing was carried out using PBMCs. The sequence derives from a human donor in good health. The genes are TRBV25-1 and TRBJ1-1, with D perhaps TRBD1 (5 bases). CDR3 nucleotides: TGTGCCAGCAGTGAATCGGGTGGGGCCACTGAAGCTTTCTTT. It is translated as CASSESGGATEAFF.